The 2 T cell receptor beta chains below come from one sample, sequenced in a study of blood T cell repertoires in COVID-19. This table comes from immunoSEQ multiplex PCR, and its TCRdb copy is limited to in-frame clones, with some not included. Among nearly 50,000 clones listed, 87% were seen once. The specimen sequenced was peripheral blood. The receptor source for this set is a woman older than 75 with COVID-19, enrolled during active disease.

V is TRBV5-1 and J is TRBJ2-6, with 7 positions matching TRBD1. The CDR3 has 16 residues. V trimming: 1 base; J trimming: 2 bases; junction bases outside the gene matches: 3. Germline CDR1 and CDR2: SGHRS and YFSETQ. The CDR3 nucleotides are TGCGCCAGCAGCTTGACACAGGGGACTGGGGCCAACGTCCTGACTTTC. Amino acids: CASSLTQGTGANVLTF.

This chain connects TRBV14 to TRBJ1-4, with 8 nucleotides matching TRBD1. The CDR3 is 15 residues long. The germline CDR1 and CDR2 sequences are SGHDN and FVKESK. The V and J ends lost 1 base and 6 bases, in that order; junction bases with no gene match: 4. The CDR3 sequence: CASSQVGRGHEKLFF. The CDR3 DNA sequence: TGTGCCAGCAGCCAAGTCGGCAGGGGGCATGAAAAACTGTTTTTT.